These T cell receptor beta chains were read from a single sample in a study of blood T cell repertoires in COVID-19. Libraries were prepared by immunoSEQ multiplex PCR; TCRdb keeps only in-frame clonotypes and omits some of them. The table lists 120,000 or so clones, around four fifths of them singletons. Sequencing input: peripheral blood. Receptors originate from a human donor in a cohort sampled during active COVID-19. CDR3s include the opening cysteine and the closing phenylalanine or tryptophan. The order of the fields is clone size, J gene, V gene, D gene, CDR3 protein, CDR3 DNA. D genes are given only for firm matches. The size entry is marked missing in some rows and otherwise reads once, few, many or a size class.

few TRBJ1-3 TRBV28 NA CASSLSQGGNTIYF TGTGCCAGCAGTTTATCTCAGGGGGGAAACACCATATATTTT
NA TRBJ2-3 TRBV27 TRBD2 CASRLSGISTDTQYF TGTGCCAGCAGACTTAGCGGGATAAGCACAGATACGCAGTATTTT
NA TRBJ2-7 TRBV28 NA CASSLGGSSYEQYF TGTGCCAGCAGTTTGGGGGGTAGCTCCTACGAGCAGTACTTC
few TRBJ1-1 TRBV5-1 NA CASRLAELNTEAFF TGCGCCAGCCGCCTAGCCGAGTTGAACACTGAAGCTTTCTTT
NA TRBJ2-1 TRBV27 TRBD2 CASSPVILAEEYNEQFF TGTGCCAGCAGCCCGGTTATACTAGCGGAGGAATACAATGAGCAGTTCTTC
NA TRBJ1-2 TRBV27 NA CASSLREGDGYTF TGTGCCAGCTCCCTCAGGGAGGGGGATGGCTACACCTTC
NA TRBJ2-7 TRBV28 TRBD1 CASSQSGTGGEQYF TGTGCCAGCAGTCAGTCCGGGACAGGCGGCGAGCAGTACTTC
NA TRBJ2-2 TRBV19 NA CASSIEGEGNWANTGELFF TGTGCCAGTAGTATAGAGGGTGAGGGAAATTGGGCGAACACCGGGGAGCTGTTTTTT
NA TRBJ2-1 TRBV4-3 TRBD1 CASSQDRGLRNEQFF TGCGCCAGCAGCCAGGACAGGGGACTGCGCAATGAGCAGTTCTTC
many TRBJ2-7 TRBV12-3/TRBV12-4 TRBD1 CASGGQGSNEQYF TGTGCCAGCGGAGGACAGGGGAGCAACGAGCAGTACTTC
NA TRBJ2-1 TRBV15 TRBD1 CATSRDKGQRQFF TGTGCCACCAGCAGAGATAAGGGACAGAGGCAGTTCTTC
NA TRBJ2-7 TRBV4-2 TRBD1 CASSQGDRSIDEQYF TGTGCCAGCAGCCAAGGGGACAGGAGTATCGACGAGCAGTACTTC
NA TRBJ2-1 TRBV11-2 NA CASSSPLGSSYNEQFF TGTGCCAGCAGCTCCCCGCTCGGGAGCTCCTACAATGAGCAGTTCTTC
NA TRBJ2-7 TRBV29-1 TRBD1 CSVGRLRDRDYEQYF TGCAGCGTTGGACGACTCCGGGACAGGGATTACGAGCAGTACTTC
NA TRBJ2-3 TRBV4-2 TRBD1 CASSQEGTGYTDTQYF TGTGCCAGCAGCCAAGAAGGGACAGGTTACACAGATACGCAGTATTTT
NA TRBJ1-5 TRBV7-9 TRBD1 CASSLSQGVHQPQHF TGTGCCAGCAGCTTAAGTCAGGGGGTCCATCAGCCCCAGCATTTT
NA TRBJ1-1 TRBV11-2 NA CASSPTTRRNKTFF TGTGCCAGCAGCCCTACGACAAGGCGAAATAAGACTTTCTTT
NA TRBJ2-7 TRBV21-1 NA CASSRAGDRGFHEQYF TGTGCCAGCAGCAGGGCGGGGGACAGGGGTTTCCACGAGCAGTACTTC
NA TRBJ1-2 TRBV28 TRBD1 CASSRDRNYGYTF TGTGCCAGCAGTCGGGACAGAAACTATGGCTACACCTTC
NA TRBJ2-3 TRBV18 TRBD2 CASSREWLDTQYF TGTGCCAGCTCGCGGGAGTGGTTAGATACGCAGTATTTT
NA TRBJ2-7 TRBV11-2 TRBD1 CASSWDRDSEQYF TGTGCCAGCAGCTGGGACAGGGACAGCGAGCAGTACTTC
NA TRBJ2-5 TRBV7-2 TRBD2 CASSPQRGGQETQYF TGTGCCAGCAGCCCCCAGCGGGGGGGCCAAGAGACCCAGTACTTC
NA TRBJ2-2 TRBV5-4 TRBD2 CASSFGLAATTGELFF TGTGCCAGCAGCTTCGGACTAGCGGCTACCACCGGGGAGCTGTTTTTT
NA TRBJ1-1 TRBV6-1 NA CASSEAGRKNTEAFF TGTGCCAGCAGTGAAGCTGGCAGGAAGAACACTGAAGCTTTCTTT
NA TRBJ2-5 TRBV5-1 TRBD1 CASSPPGQGVNQETQYF TGCGCCAGCAGCCCACCGGGACAGGGGGTGAACCAAGAGACCCAGTACTTC
NA TRBJ2-7 TRBV2 NA CASRNDGTYEQYF TGTGCCAGCAGAAACGACGGGACCTACGAGCAGTACTTC
once TRBJ2-1 TRBV29-1 TRBD2 CSVAGLANYNEQFF TGCAGCGTTGCCGGACTAGCGAACTACAATGAGCAGTTCTTC
NA TRBJ1-2 TRBV5-1 NA CASSLDRAGYTF TGCGCCAGCAGCTTGGACAGGGCTGGCTACACCTTC
NA TRBJ2-7 TRBV7-2 TRBD1 CASSLGSGQGYEQYF TGTGCCAGCAGCTTAGGATCGGGACAGGGTTACGAGCAGTACTTC
NA TRBJ2-5 TRBV7-2 NA CASSLLPGYQETQYF TGTGCCAGCAGCTTACTGCCCGGTTACCAAGAGACCCAGTACTTC
NA TRBJ2-7 TRBV6-2/TRBV6-3 TRBD1 CASSLHGQGREQYF TGTGCCAGCAGCCTCCATGGACAGGGCAGGGAGCAGTACTTC
once TRBJ2-5 TRBV27 NA CASSFEETQYF TGTGCCAGCAGTTTCGAAGAGACCCAGTACTTC
NA TRBJ2-1 TRBV7-6 TRBD2 CASSLGRGGQGNEQFF TGTGCCAGCAGCTTAGGGCGGGGGGGCCAAGGCAATGAGCAGTTCTTC
once TRBJ2-7 TRBV29-1 NA CSVEDQYGSSYEQYF TGCAGCGTTGAAGATCAGTACGGGAGCTCCTACGAGCAGTACTTC
NA TRBJ2-3 TRBV5-8 NA CASSHRDSKSTDTQYF TGTGCCAGCAGCCACCGGGACTCCAAGAGCACAGATACGCAGTATTTT
large TRBJ1-1 TRBV5-1 NA CASSLGDRRDTEAFF TGCGCCAGCAGCTTGGGCGACAGGAGAGACACTGAAGCTTTCTTT
NA TRBJ2-7 TRBV6-2/TRBV6-3 NA CASSYSGAYEQYF TGTGCCAGCAGTTACTCGGGAGCTTACGAGCAGTACTTC
NA TRBJ1-3 TRBV6-5 TRBD1 CASSSSPTGGGNTIYF TGTGCCAGCAGTTCCTCCCCTACAGGGGGTGGAAACACCATATATTTT
NA TRBJ1-2 TRBV5-1 TRBD1 CASSLARTGNYGYTF TGCGCCAGCAGCTTGGCTAGGACAGGGAACTATGGCTACACCTTC
NA TRBJ2-7 TRBV7-2 TRBD2 CASSLLGRGKYF TGTGCCAGCAGCTTACTTGGGAGGGGAAAGTACTTC
NA TRBJ2-1 TRBV3-1/TRBV3-2 NA CASSQYVGVGNEQFF TGTGCCAGCAGCCAATATGTAGGGGTGGGGAATGAGCAGTTCTTC
NA TRBJ2-3 TRBV4-1 TRBD2 CASSRGAWGGRYTDTQYF TGCGCCAGCAGCCGAGGTGCTTGGGGGGGTCGGTACACAGATACGCAGTATTTT
NA TRBJ2-3 TRBV11-1 TRBD1 CASSLGDSVTDTQYF TGTGCCAGCAGCTTAGGGGACAGTGTCACAGATACGCAGTATTTT
NA TRBJ2-1 TRBV29-1 NA CSVLEGRGGRNEQFF TGCAGCGTTTTAGAGGGTAGGGGGGGCCGCAATGAGCAGTTCTTC
NA TRBJ1-4 TRBV29-1 NA CSVGSGLSPEKLFF TGCAGCGTTGGTTCCGGGTTATCTCCGGAAAAACTGTTTTTT
once TRBJ1-5 TRBV28 TRBD1 CASSFRDRSNQPQHF TGTGCCAGCAGTTTCCGGGACAGGTCCAATCAGCCCCAGCATTTT
NA TRBJ2-5 TRBV6-2/TRBV6-3 NA CASSYGDNSKETQYF TGTGCCAGCAGTTATGGGGACAATTCCAAAGAGACCCAGTACTTC
NA TRBJ2-3 TRBV9 TRBD2 CASSVSGGPTDTQYF TGTGCCAGCAGCGTTAGCGGGGGCCCCACAGATACGCAGTATTTT
many TRBJ1-5 TRBV19 NA CASSIPGTPNQPQHF TGTGCCAGTAGTATACCGGGGACACCCAATCAGCCCCAGCATTTT